This T cell receptor (beta chain) was observed in a study of blood T cells in healthy people across ages. Study conclusions and caveats: The study could not conclusively compare naive and antigen-experienced cells, given its unsorted PBMCs.

A second PCR of 7 to 11 cycles used a sample-barcoded 5' primer and a J-beta primer mix. Each cDNA molecule was tagged by a template-switch adaptor that had 12 random nucleotides. Each sample yielded at least 3 million CDR3-containing paired-end reads. TCRdb reprocessed the 5' RACE reads via MiXCR and lists one record per CDR3 protein. The table shows about 1.8 million distinct CDR3 sequences, with around 50% occurring only once. Investigators took about 9.1 milliliters of peripheral blood from every donor. This clonotype showed up just a few times. Its antigen is unidentified. The origin of this receptor is a woman between 40 and 50 years old in good health. Sequencing was done on a sample of blood.

The CDR3 DNA follows: TGCAGTGCTAGCCTCGGACTCTACGAGCAGTACTTC. Translating it yields CSASLGLYEQYF. The rearrangement uses TRBV20-1 and TRBJ2-7; possible D gene TRBD2, 5 bases. The V and J ends lost 3 bases and 3 bases respectively, with 9 bases between them. The CDR3 totals 12 residues. Germline CDR1 reads DFQATT; CDR2 reads SNEGSKA (reference sequence).